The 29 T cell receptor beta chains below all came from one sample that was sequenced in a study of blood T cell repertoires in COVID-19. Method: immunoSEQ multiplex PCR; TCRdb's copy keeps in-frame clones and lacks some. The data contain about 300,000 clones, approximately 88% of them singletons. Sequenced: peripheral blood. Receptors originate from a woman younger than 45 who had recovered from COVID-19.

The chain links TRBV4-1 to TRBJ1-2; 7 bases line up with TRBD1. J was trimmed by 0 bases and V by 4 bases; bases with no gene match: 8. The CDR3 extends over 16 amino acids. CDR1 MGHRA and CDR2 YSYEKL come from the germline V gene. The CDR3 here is CASSRDKGQTNYGYTF. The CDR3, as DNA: TGCGCCAGCAGCCGGGATAAGGGACAGACTAACTATGGCTACACCTTC.

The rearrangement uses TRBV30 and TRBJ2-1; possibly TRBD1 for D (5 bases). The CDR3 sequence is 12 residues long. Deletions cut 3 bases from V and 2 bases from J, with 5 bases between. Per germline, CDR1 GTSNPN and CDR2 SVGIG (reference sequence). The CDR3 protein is CAWRGPYNEQFF. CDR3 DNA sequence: TGTGCCTGGAGGGGGCCCTACAATGAGCAGTTCTTC.

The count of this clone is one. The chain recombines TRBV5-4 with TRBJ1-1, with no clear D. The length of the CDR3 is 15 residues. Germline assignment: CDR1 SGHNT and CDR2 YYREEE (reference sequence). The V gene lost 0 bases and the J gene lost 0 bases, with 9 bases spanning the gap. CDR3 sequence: CASSLGSRMNTEAFF. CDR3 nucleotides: TGTGCCAGCAGCTTGGGGAGTCGGATGAACACTGAAGCTTTCTTT.

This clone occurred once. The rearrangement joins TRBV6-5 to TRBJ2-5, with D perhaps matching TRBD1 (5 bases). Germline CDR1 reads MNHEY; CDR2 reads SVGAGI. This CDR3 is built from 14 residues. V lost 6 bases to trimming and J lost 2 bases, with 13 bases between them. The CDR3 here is CASRGDRMQETQYF. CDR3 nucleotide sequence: TGTGCCAGCAGGGGCGACAGAATGCAAGAGACCCAGTACTTC.

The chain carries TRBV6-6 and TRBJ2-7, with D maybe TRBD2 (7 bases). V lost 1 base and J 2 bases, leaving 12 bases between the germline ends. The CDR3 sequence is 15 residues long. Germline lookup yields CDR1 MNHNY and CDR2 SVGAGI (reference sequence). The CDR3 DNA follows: TGTGCCAGCAGTTACTTAGGGGGGGGGACCTACGAGCAGTACTTC. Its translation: CASSYLGGGTYEQYF.

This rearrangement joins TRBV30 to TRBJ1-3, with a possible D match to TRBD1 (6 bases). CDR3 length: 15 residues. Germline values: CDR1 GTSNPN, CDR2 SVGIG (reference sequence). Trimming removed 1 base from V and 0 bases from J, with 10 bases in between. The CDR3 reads CAWSAGHASGNTIYF. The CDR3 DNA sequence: TGTGCCTGGAGTGCGGGACACGCCTCTGGAAACACCATATATTTT.

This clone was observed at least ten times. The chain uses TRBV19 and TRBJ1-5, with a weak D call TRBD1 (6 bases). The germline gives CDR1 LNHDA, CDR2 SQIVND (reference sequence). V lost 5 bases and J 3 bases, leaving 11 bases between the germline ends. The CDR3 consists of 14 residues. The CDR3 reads CASSPQGPNQPQHF. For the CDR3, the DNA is TGTGCCAGTAGTCCACAGGGTCCCAATCAGCCCCAGCATTTT.

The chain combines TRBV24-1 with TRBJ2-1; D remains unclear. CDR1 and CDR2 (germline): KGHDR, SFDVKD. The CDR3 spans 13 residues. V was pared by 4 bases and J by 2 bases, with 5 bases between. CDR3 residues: CATSDGPYNEQFF. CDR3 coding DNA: TGTGCCACCAGTGACGGTCCCTACAATGAGCAGTTCTTC.

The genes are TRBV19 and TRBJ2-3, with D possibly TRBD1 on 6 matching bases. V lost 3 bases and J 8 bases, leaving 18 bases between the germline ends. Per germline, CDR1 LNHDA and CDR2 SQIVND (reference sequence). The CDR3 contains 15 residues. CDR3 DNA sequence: TGTGCCAGTAGTATTCTTACAGGGCGGGCAGGTACGCAGTATTTT. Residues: CASSILTGRAGTQYF.

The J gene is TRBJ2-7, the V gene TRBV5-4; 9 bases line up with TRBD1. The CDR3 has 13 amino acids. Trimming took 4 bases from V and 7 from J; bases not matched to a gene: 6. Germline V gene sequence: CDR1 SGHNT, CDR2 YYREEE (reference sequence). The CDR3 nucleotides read TGTGCCAGCAGCCCGGGACAGGGTTGGGAGCAGTACTTC. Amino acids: CASSPGQGWEQYF.

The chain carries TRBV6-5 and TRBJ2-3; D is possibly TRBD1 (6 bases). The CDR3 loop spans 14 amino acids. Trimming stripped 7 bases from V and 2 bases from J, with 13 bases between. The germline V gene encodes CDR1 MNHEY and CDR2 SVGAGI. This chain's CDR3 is CASIPGAFTDTQYF. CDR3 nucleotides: TGTGCCAGCATCCCAGGGGCCTTCACAGATACGCAGTATTTT.

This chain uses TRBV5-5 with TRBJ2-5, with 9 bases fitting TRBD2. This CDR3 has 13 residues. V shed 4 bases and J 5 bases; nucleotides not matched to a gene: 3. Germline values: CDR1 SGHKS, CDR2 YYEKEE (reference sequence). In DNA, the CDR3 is TGTGCCAGCAGCCAAACTAGCGGGGAGACCCAGTACTTC. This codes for CASSQTSGETQYF.

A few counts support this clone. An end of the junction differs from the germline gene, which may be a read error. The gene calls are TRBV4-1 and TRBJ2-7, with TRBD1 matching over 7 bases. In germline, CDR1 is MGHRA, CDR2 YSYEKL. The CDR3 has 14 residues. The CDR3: CASSYDRVSNEQYF. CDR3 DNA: TGCGCCAGCAGCTACGACAGGGTCTCCAACGAGCAGTACTTC.

Here the CDR3 DNA reads TGTGCCAGCAGTGCTAGGAGCTACGAGCAGTACTTC. It specifies CASSARSYEQYF. The V call is TRBV2, the J call TRBJ2-7; no firm D call. The germline CDR1 and CDR2 sequences are SNHLY and FYNNEI. Trimming took off 4 bases at V and 3 bases at J, with 7 bases between the two ends. This CDR3 region has 12 residues.

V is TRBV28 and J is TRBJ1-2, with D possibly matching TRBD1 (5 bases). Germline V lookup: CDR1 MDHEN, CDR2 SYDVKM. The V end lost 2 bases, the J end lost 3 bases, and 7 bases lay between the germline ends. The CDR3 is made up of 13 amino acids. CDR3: CASSLDSYYGYTF. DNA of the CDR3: TGTGCCAGCAGTTTAGACAGCTACTATGGCTACACCTTC.

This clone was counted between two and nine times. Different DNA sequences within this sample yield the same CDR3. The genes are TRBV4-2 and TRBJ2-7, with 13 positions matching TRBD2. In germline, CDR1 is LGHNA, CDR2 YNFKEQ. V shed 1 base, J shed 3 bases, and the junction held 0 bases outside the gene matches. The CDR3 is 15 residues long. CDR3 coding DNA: TGTGCCAGCAGCCAAGGGACTAGCGGGGGCTACGAGCAGTACTTC. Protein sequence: CASSQGTSGGYEQYF.

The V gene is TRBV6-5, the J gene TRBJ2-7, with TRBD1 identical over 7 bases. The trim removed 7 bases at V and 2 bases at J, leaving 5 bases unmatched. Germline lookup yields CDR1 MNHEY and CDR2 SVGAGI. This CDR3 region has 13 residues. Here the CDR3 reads CASTRTGAYEQYF. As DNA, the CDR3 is TGTGCCAGCACCCGAACAGGGGCCTACGAGCAGTACTTC.

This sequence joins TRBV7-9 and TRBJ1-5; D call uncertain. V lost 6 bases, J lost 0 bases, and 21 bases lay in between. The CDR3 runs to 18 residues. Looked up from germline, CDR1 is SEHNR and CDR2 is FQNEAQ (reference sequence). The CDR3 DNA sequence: TGTGCCAGCAGTTTTTCCTTAGGCGCGGTATCTAGCAATCAGCCCCAGCATTTT. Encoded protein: CASSFSLGAVSSNQPQHF.

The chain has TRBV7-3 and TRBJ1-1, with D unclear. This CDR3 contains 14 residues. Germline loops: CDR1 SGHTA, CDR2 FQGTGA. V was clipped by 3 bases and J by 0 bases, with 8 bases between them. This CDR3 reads CASSLAPMNTEAFF. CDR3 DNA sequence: TGTGCCAGCAGCTTGGCACCCATGAACACTGAAGCTTTCTTT.

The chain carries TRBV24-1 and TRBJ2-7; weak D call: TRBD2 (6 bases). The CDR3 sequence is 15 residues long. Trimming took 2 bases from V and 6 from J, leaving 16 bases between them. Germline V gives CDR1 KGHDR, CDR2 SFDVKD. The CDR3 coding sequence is TGTGCCACCAGTGATTCGCGGGGCGCGGGATCCGAGCAGTACTTC. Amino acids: CATSDSRGAGSEQYF.

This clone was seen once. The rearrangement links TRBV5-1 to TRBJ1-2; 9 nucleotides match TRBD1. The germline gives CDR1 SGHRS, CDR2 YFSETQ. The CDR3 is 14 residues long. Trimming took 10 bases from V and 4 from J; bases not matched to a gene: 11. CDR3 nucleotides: TGCGCCTCGTCTCCGGGACAGGGCCCCTATGGCTACACCTTC. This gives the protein CASSPGQGPYGYTF.

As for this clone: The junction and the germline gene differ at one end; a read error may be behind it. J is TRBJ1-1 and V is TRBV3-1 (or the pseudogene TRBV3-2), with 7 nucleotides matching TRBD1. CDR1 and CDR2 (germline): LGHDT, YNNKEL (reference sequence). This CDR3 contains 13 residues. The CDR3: CASTQSGTDKAFF. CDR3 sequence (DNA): TGTGCCAGCACCCAATCGGGGACAGATAAAGCTTTCTTT.

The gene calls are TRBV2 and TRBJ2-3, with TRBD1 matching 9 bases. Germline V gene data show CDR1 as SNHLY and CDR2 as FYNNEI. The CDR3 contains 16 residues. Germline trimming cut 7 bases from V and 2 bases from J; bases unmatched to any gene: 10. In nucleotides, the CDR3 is TGTGCCAGCACCTTACAGGGGGCGGCTAACACAGATACGCAGTATTTT. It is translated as CASTLQGAANTDTQYF.

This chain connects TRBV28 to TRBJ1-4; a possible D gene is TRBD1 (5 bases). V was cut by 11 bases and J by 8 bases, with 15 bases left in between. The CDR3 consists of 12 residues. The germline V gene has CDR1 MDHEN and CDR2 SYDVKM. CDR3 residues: CAAGEAGEKLFF. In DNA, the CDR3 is TGTGCCGCGGGGGAGGCGGGAGAAAAACTGTTTTTT. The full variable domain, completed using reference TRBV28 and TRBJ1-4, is DVKVTQSSRYLVKRTGEKVFLECVQDMDHENMFWYRQDPGLGLRLIYFSYDVKMKEKGDIPEGYSVSREKKERFSLILESASTNQTSMYLCAAGEAGEKLFFGSGTQLSVL.

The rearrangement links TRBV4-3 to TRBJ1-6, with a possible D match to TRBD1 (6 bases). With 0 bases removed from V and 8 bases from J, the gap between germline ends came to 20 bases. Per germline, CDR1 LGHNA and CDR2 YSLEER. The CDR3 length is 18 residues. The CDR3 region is CASSQDIPLSGDDSPLHF. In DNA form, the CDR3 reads TGCGCCAGCAGCCAAGATATTCCATTATCAGGGGATGATTCACCCCTCCACTTT.

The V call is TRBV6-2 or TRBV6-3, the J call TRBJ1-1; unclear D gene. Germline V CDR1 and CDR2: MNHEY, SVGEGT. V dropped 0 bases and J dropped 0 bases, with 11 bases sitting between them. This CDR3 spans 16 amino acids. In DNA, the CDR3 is TGTGCCAGCAGTTACTCTTTCAGAGGGATGAACACTGAAGCTTTCTTT. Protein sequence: CASSYSFRGMNTEAFF.

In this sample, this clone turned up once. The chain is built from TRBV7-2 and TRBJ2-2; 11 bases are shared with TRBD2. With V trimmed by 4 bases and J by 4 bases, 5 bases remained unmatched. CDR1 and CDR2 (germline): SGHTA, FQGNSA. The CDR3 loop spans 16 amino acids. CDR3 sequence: CASSSVGTSGTGELFF. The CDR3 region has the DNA TGTGCCAGCAGCTCCGTGGGGACTAGCGGCACCGGGGAGCTGTTTTTT.

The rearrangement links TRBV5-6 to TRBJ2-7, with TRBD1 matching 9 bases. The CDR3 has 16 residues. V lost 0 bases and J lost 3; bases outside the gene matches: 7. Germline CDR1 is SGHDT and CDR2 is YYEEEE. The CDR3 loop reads CASSLGRTGVVYEQYF. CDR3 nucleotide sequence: TGTGCCAGCAGCTTGGGTCGGACAGGGGTGGTCTACGAGCAGTACTTC.

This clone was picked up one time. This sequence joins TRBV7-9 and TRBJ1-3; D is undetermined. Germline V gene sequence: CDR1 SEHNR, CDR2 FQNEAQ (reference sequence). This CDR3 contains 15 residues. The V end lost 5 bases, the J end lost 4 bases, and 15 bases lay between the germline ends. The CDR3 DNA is TGTGCCAGCAGCCCCATTCGGGTTACCGGAAACACCATATATTTT. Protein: CASSPIRVTGNTIYF.